This entry lists 9 T cell receptor beta chains sequenced from one sample in a study of shared clonotypes between healthy human individuals. Assay used: immunoSEQ multiplex PCR; TCRdb lists only in-frame clones, some missing. The data show about 2 million clones, approximately 95% seen once. Sequenced sample: naive CD4+ T cells sorted from blood. Subset here: CD45RA+ positively selected. The source is a man aged 18 to 30 in good health.

The chain is built from TRBV7-9 and TRBJ2-7, with a possible D match to TRBD2 (5 bases). Germline V gene lookup returns CDR1 SEHNR and CDR2 FQNEAQ (reference sequence). Deletions cut 7 bases from V and 2 bases from J, with 21 bases between. The CDR3 is made up of 16 amino acids. CDR3 loop: CASISPAAGSPYEQYF. The CDR3 DNA is TGTGCCAGCATCTCCCCGGCCGCGGGCTCACCCTACGAGCAGTACTTC.

The chain links TRBV6-6 to TRBJ2-1; 8 bases are a match to TRBD2. The CDR3 is 16 amino acids. Trimming at V came to 5 bases and at J to 3 bases, leaving 9 bases not matched to a gene. The V gene's germline CDR1 is MNHNY and CDR2 SVGAGI (reference sequence). The CDR3 DNA reads TGTGCCAGCAGTCCCGCCGGCAGCGGGGGCTACAATGAGCAGTTCTTC. It translates to CASSPAGSGGYNEQFF.

The chain links TRBV30 to TRBJ2-2, with no clear D. The CDR3 length is 12 residues. Trimming pared 5 bases from V and 8 bases from J, leaving 12 bases between. Germline CDR1 is GTSNPN and CDR2 is SVGIG (reference sequence). The DNA of the CDR3 is TGTGCCTGGCGCCTTCTTAGTGGGGAGCTGTTTTTT. Protein sequence: CAWRLLSGELFF.

This sequence joins TRBV5-1 and TRBJ2-4; a weak D match, TRBD2 (5 bases). Germline V gene lookup returns CDR1 SGHRS and CDR2 YFSETQ. The CDR3 has 14 amino acids. V was clipped by 7 bases and J by 3 bases, with 14 bases between them. CDR3 sequence (DNA): TGCGCCAGCGCCTTAGACGGAGGCAAAAACATTCAGTACTTC. Residues: CASALDGGKNIQYF. Full variable domain (rest looked up from reference TRBV5-1 and TRBJ2-4): KAGVTQTPRYLIKTRGQQVTLSCSPISGHRSVSWYQQTPGQGLQFLFEYFSETQRNKGNFPGRFSGRQFSNSRSEMNVSTLELGDSALYLCASALDGGKNIQYFGAGTRLSVL.

The rearrangement uses TRBV9 and TRBJ2-7; no clear D gene. With 4 bases removed from V and 9 bases from J, the gap between germline ends came to 20 bases. CDR1 and CDR2 (germline): SGDLS, YYNGEE. The CDR3 spans 14 residues. The CDR3 is CASSIQPGPGRQYF. The DNA for the CDR3 is TGTGCCAGCAGCATCCAACCGGGTCCTGGACGGCAGTACTTC.

This chain connects TRBV6-6 to TRBJ1-2, with D unresolved. Trimming took off 6 bases at V and 6 bases at J, with 17 bases between the two ends. From germline, CDR1 is MNHNY and CDR2 SVGAGI (reference sequence). The CDR3 is 14 amino acids. The CDR3 here is CASSTTLTPNGYTF. CDR3 DNA: TGTGCCAGCAGCACGACCCTGACCCCGAATGGCTACACCTTC.

This chain connects TRBV27 to TRBJ1-2, with 8 nucleotides matching TRBD1. Looked up from germline, CDR1 is MNHEY and CDR2 is SMNVEV (reference sequence). This CDR3 comprises 15 residues. V dropped 10 bases and J dropped 0; count of bases not matched to a gene: 10. CDR3 region: CAKSPGTGANYGYTF. CDR3 bases: TGTGCCAAGTCACCCGGGACAGGAGCTAACTATGGCTACACCTTC.

The chain couples TRBV6-1 to TRBJ2-7; D is unresolved. Germline V lookup: CDR1 MNHNS, CDR2 SASEGT. Trimming stripped 6 bases from V and 1 base from J, with 7 bases between. CDR3 size: 12 residues. In DNA form, the CDR3 reads TGTGCCAGCAGCCCACGGTCCTACGAGCAGTACTTC. Encoded protein: CASSPRSYEQYF.

This clone has a single count. V and J are TRBV4-1 and TRBJ1-3; tentative D call: TRBD1 (6 bases). Per the germline V gene, CDR1 is MGHRA and CDR2 is YSYEKL. This CDR3 has 17 residues. V was cut by 1 base and J by 0 bases, with 13 bases left in between. The CDR3, as DNA: TGCGCCAGCAGCCAAGGTACCGGGACACACTCTGGAAACACCATATATTTT. It codes for CASSQGTGTHSGNTIYF.